A selection of T cell receptor beta chains follows, all from one sample in a study of cytomegalovirus exposure and HLA in healthy donors. The method was immunoSEQ multiplex PCR; TCRdb's version includes in-frame clones alone and lacks a portion of them. The top ten clones hold roughly an eighth of a sample with roughly 160,000 clones, roughly 85% of them seen once. Sequenced material: PBMCs. These receptors all come from a man in his forties or fifties in good health and CMV-seropositive. Both conserved end residues are part of each CDR3. The D gene is left open where the match is weak. Some rows have no size entry. The others give once, few or many, or a class for an expanded clone.

clone_size: NA; d_call: NA; v_call: TRBV29-1; cdr3_length: 13; j_call: TRBJ1-2; cdr3_nt: TGCAGCGTTACCCTCCCCGGGGGCTATGGCTACACCTTC; cdr3_aa: CSVTLPGGYGYTF
clone_size: NA; d_call: TRBD1; v_call: TRBV7-9; cdr3_length: 15; j_call: TRBJ1-2; cdr3_nt: TGTGCCAGCAGCGCGCCAGGGGGCGCACGGTATGGCTACACCTTC; cdr3_aa: CASSAPGGARYGYTF
clone_size: few; d_call: NA; v_call: TRBV6-5; cdr3_length: 14; j_call: TRBJ1-5; cdr3_nt: TGTGCCAGCAGTTACTTAGGGGCTGACCAGCCCCAGCATTTT; cdr3_aa: CASSYLGADQPQHF
clone_size: NA; d_call: TRBD1; v_call: TRBV5-1; cdr3_length: 16; j_call: TRBJ2-5; cdr3_nt: TGCGCCAGCAGCTACTACAGGGGGCGCTACCAAGAGACCCAGTACTTC; cdr3_aa: CASSYYRGRYQETQYF
clone_size: NA; d_call: NA; v_call: TRBV5-8; cdr3_length: 16; j_call: TRBJ1-5; cdr3_nt: TGTGCCAGCAGCGGACGAACAGGGATTGGGGATCAGCCCCAGCATTTT; cdr3_aa: CASSGRTGIGDQPQHF
clone_size: NA; d_call: NA; v_call: TRBV7-2; cdr3_length: 16; j_call: TRBJ2-1; cdr3_nt: TGTGCCAGCAGCTTAGTAGCGACGGGGAGTGTCGATGAGCAGTTCTTC; cdr3_aa: CASSLVATGSVDEQFF
clone_size: NA; d_call: NA; v_call: TRBV2; cdr3_length: 14; j_call: TRBJ2-1; cdr3_nt: TGTGCCAGCAGTGACAGGGAACGTGTAGGTGAGCAGTTCTTC; cdr3_aa: CASSDRERVGEQFF
clone_size: NA; d_call: TRBD1; v_call: TRBV5-1; cdr3_length: 14; j_call: TRBJ1-4; cdr3_nt: TGCGCCAGCAGCTCGGGACAGCCTAATGAAAAACTGTTTTTT; cdr3_aa: CASSSGQPNEKLFF
clone_size: NA; d_call: NA; v_call: TRBV28; cdr3_length: 14; j_call: TRBJ2-2; cdr3_nt: TGTGCCAGCAGCGACTCAAAGTTTGCCGGGGAGCTGTTTTTT; cdr3_aa: CASSDSKFAGELFF
clone_size: once; d_call: NA; v_call: TRBV9; cdr3_length: 16; j_call: TRBJ2-1; cdr3_nt: TGTGCCAGCAGCGTAGTTAGGGGGGGTAGTTACAATGAGCAGTTCTTC; cdr3_aa: CASSVVRGGSYNEQFF
clone_size: NA; d_call: NA; v_call: TRBV11-1; cdr3_length: 11; j_call: TRBJ1-2; cdr3_nt: TGTGCCAGCAGCTTAGCAGGGGATGAGTCCTTC; cdr3_aa: CASSLAGDESF
clone_size: few; d_call: TRBD1; v_call: TRBV6-5; cdr3_length: 14; j_call: TRBJ1-1; cdr3_nt: TGTGCCAGCAGTTACACCGGGACAGGAGACGAAGCTTTCTTT; cdr3_aa: CASSYTGTGDEAFF
clone_size: NA; d_call: NA; v_call: TRBV6-5; cdr3_length: 16; j_call: TRBJ2-7; cdr3_nt: TGTGCCAGCAGTTACTCGATAGGCACCCGCGGATACGAGCAGTACTTC; cdr3_aa: CASSYSIGTRGYEQYF
clone_size: NA; d_call: NA; v_call: TRBV7-3; cdr3_length: 13; j_call: TRBJ1-1; cdr3_nt: TGTGCCAGCAGCTTAAGGGCCGACACTGAAGCTTTCTTT; cdr3_aa: CASSLRADTEAFF
clone_size: NA; d_call: TRBD2; v_call: TRBV7-7; cdr3_length: 15; j_call: TRBJ2-5; cdr3_nt: TGTGCCAGCAGCCACCCGGCGGGGGGCCAAGAGACCCAGTACTTC; cdr3_aa: CASSHPAGGQETQYF
clone_size: NA; d_call: NA; v_call: TRBV27; cdr3_length: 16; j_call: TRBJ1-4; cdr3_nt: TGTGCCAGCAGTCCAGGGAGGGGGGGGACTAATGAAAAACTGTTTTTT; cdr3_aa: CASSPGRGGTNEKLFF
clone_size: NA; d_call: NA; v_call: TRBV21-1; cdr3_length: 14; j_call: TRBJ2-5; cdr3_nt: TGTGCCAGCAACGGACAGGGACCCCAAGAGACCCAGTACTTC; cdr3_aa: CASNGQGPQETQYF
clone_size: once; d_call: NA; v_call: TRBV19; cdr3_length: 14; j_call: TRBJ1-4; cdr3_nt: TGTGCCAGTAGTGCGGGACTCACGGCAGAAAAACTGTTTTTC; cdr3_aa: CASSAGLTAEKLFF
clone_size: NA; d_call: TRBD1; v_call: TRBV15; cdr3_length: 16; j_call: TRBJ2-5; cdr3_nt: TGTGCCACCAGCCCTGTCAACAGGGGGCGGCAAGAGACCCAGTACTTC; cdr3_aa: CATSPVNRGRQETQYF